The 15 T cell receptor beta chains listed next were all sequenced from one sample in a study of blood T cell repertoires in COVID-19. Profiling relied on immunoSEQ multiplex PCR, and the TCRdb table lists in-frame clones only, not all of them. Of about 220,000 clones listed, 75% to 90% were seen once; the top ten hold over 3%. The sample was PBMCs or T cells enriched from blood (not recorded which). The receptors were sampled from a woman aged 18-29 years in a cohort exposed to, infected with or recovered from COVID-19 (not recorded which).

In DNA, the CDR3 is TGCGCCAGCAGCCCGACCATCAGGGGAACGGGGCCAGGCAATGAGCAGTTCTTC. Translation gives CASSPTIRGTGPGNEQFF. This sequence joins TRBV5-1 and TRBJ2-1, with D possibly matching TRBD1 (6 bases). From germline, CDR1 is SGHRS and CDR2 YFSETQ. The ends were cut back, 4 bases at V and 6 bases at J, with 26 bases in the middle. The CDR3 runs to 18 residues.

This clone was recorded a few times. The gene calls are TRBV6-5 and TRBJ2-7; 9 nucleotides match TRBD1. The V and J ends lost 5 bases and 3 bases, in that order; junction bases with no gene match: 5. Germline V gene data show CDR1 as MNHEY and CDR2 as SVGAGI. The CDR3 consists of 14 residues. In DNA, the CDR3 is TGTGCCAGCAGTAAATCGGGACAGGGCTACGAGCAGTACTTC. It encodes CASSKSGQGYEQYF.

The V gene is TRBV29-1, the J gene TRBJ1-2; D is undetermined. Per the germline V gene, CDR1 is SQVTM and CDR2 is ANQGSEA. V gave up 4 bases and J gave up 4 bases, with 13 bases separating them. The CDR3 spans 13 residues. CDR3 sequence: CSVARFEGYGYTF. The CDR3 region has the DNA TGCAGCGTTGCAAGGTTTGAGGGCTATGGCTACACCTTC.

The rearrangement joins TRBV9 to TRBJ2-3, with TRBD2 matching 7 bases. Germline V CDR1 and CDR2: SGDLS, YYNGEE. The CDR3 has 18 amino acids. V shed 3 bases and J 1 base; nucleotides not matched to a gene: 14. The CDR3 sequence: CASSAGLVRLAGTDTQYF. In nucleotides, the CDR3 is TGTGCCAGCAGCGCCGGCCTGGTCCGACTAGCCGGCACAGATACGCAGTATTTT.

The chain uses TRBV29-1 and TRBJ1-2, with TRBD1 matching 9 bases. Germline-derived CDR1 and CDR2 are SQVTM and ANQGSEA. V was pared by 8 bases and J by 8 bases, with 6 bases of the junction left unmatched. CDR3 size: 11 residues. CDR3 bases: TGCAGCTCGGGACAGGGTAACGGCTACACCTTC. Protein product: CSSGQGNGYTF.

This clone was seen only once. This chain connects TRBV5-4 to TRBJ1-2; a weak D match, TRBD1 (6 bases). The germline V gene encodes CDR1 SGHNT and CDR2 YYREEE (reference sequence). V lost 0 bases and J lost 4, with 13 bases in between. The CDR3 spans 15 residues. CDR3 sequence: CASSLEAGDTYGYTF. The DNA of the CDR3 is TGTGCCAGCAGCTTGGAGGCAGGGGACACCTATGGCTACACCTTC.

The chain employs TRBV28 and TRBJ2-7; 8 nucleotides match TRBD1. Trimming at V came to 5 bases and at J to 5 bases, leaving 11 bases not matched to a gene. The CDR3 runs 15 residues. Germline-derived CDR1 and CDR2 are MDHEN and SYDVKM. This CDR3 is CASSADRDASNEQYF. CDR3 bases: TGTGCCAGCAGTGCGGACAGGGACGCGTCCAACGAGCAGTACTTC.

The CDR3: CASSYGQPRDTEAFF. CDR3 nucleotide sequence: TGCGCCAGCAGTTATGGACAGCCTAGGGACACTGAAGCTTTCTTT. The gene calls are TRBV5-1 and TRBJ1-1; tentatively, D is TRBD1 (6 bases). The germline gives CDR1 SGHRS, CDR2 YFSETQ. There are 15 residues in the CDR3. V was shortened by 5 bases and J by 3 bases, with 17 bases between the two germline ends.

The rearrangement joins TRBV19 to TRBJ2-7; D is ambiguous. The CDR3 consists of 13 residues. Per germline, CDR1 LNHDA and CDR2 SQIVND (reference sequence). V was trimmed by 2 bases and J by 2 bases, leaving 7 bases between them. DNA for the CDR3: TGTGCCAGTAGTATACGTCCCGCCTACGAGCAGTACTTC. The encoded protein is CASSIRPAYEQYF.

The chain has TRBV29-1 and TRBJ1-1; a weak D match, TRBD1 (6 bases). Germline lookup yields CDR1 SQVTM and CDR2 ANQGSEA. This CDR3 region has 12 residues. V was cut by 5 bases and J by 5 bases, with 12 bases left in between. As DNA, the CDR3 is TGCAGCGTTTGGGTCAGGGGAACTGAAGCTTTCTTT. It encodes CSVWVRGTEAFF.

The V call is TRBV27, the J call TRBJ1-5; D is unresolved. Germline-derived CDR1 and CDR2 are MNHEY and SMNVEV (reference sequence). The V end was cut by 4 bases, the J end by 5 bases, with 15 bases between. CDR3 length: 15 residues. The DNA for the CDR3 is TGTGCCAGCAGTTCCGGAGGGTTTTCAGATCAGCCCCAGCATTTT. Translating gives CASSSGGFSDQPQHF.

The chain has TRBV6-5 and TRBJ1-2; D is possibly TRBD1 (6 bases). The germline V gene has CDR1 MNHEY and CDR2 SVGAGI. V lost 6 bases and J 8 bases, leaving 16 bases between the germline ends. This CDR3 is 13 amino acids long. CDR3 amino acids: CASRSPTGRGYTF. The CDR3 DNA is TGTGCCAGCAGATCTCCGACAGGTCGCGGCTACACCTTC.

J is TRBJ2-1 and V is TRBV27; D remains unclear. The germline V gene has CDR1 MNHEY and CDR2 SMNVEV (reference sequence). The germline V and J ends were trimmed by 3 bases and 1 base, with 7 bases remaining between them. This CDR3 contains 14 residues. The CDR3 here is CASSFSSSYNEQFF. CDR3 bases: TGTGCCAGCAGTTTCTCCAGTTCCTACAATGAGCAGTTCTTC.

This rearrangement joins TRBV12-3 or TRBV12-4 to TRBJ1-2; weak D call: TRBD1 (5 bases). The CDR3 sequence is 13 residues long. V shed 7 bases and J shed 4 bases, with 13 bases lying between them. CDR3 residues: CASIQTDTYGYTF. Here the CDR3 DNA reads TGTGCCAGCATCCAGACAGATACCTATGGCTACACCTTC.

V and J are TRBV29-1 and TRBJ2-2; D call uncertain. From germline, CDR1 is SQVTM and CDR2 ANQGSEA. The V end lost 7 bases, the J end lost 6 bases, and 9 bases lay between the germline ends. This CDR3 is 11 amino acids long. CDR3 amino acids: CSADRAGELFF. Written as DNA, the CDR3 is TGCAGCGCTGACCGTGCCGGGGAGCTGTTTTTT.